This T cell receptor beta chain was captured in a study of tumor-infiltrating lymphocytes in primary liver carcinoma. Study-level information: Sequencing of the samples generated roughly 3.65 to 7.5 million productive TCRbeta reads, with similar yields across tissue types.

Constant-region priming of around 530 ng total RNA yielded TCR beta cDNA. What produced the TCR beta libraries was three nested multiplex PCR rounds using slightly modified ARM-PCR. Rounds one and two of PCR, each of roughly 10 cycles, were primed with TRBV1-TRBV30 forward primers and a C-beta reverse primer. A single record per CDR3 protein comes from TCRdb applying MiXCR to the multiplex PCR reads. The profile shows under 150,000 distinct CDR3 sequences, 65% to 75% of them singletons. DNA and RNA were both co-extracted from roughly 18-30 mg of bulk tissue that had not been sorted. Patients were treatment-naive with chronic HBV infection. Remarks on this clonotype: A read error is possible here, since a much larger clone lies one base away.

CDR1 is MDHEN, CDR2 SYDVKM, per germline. This CDR3 has 14 amino acids. V shed 9 bases and J 4 bases; nucleotides not matched to a gene: 10. Sequenced sample: tumor-adjacent normal liver tissue. This sequence was found in a woman aged 60-75 years with primary liver carcinoma and hepatitis B virus infection. The V gene is TRBV28, the J gene TRBJ1-1, with 8 positions matching TRBD1. The CDR3 DNA follows: TGTGCCAGTCAGACAGGGGACAGTGGCACTGAAGCTTTCTTT. Its protein is CASQTGDSGTEAFF.